This T cell receptor beta chain is from a study of monozygotic twins with inflammatory bowel disease. TCRdb re-called the 5' RACE reads, yielding one record per CDR3 amino acid sequence without DNA. Reported are approximately 160,000 distinct CDR3 sequences; the ten largest clones contain roughly 7%. As concerns this clonotype: Its antigen is still unknown.

The CDR3 loop spans 14 amino acids. Germline V CDR1 and CDR2: DFQATT, SNEGSKA (reference sequence). General study points: A reduction in TCRbeta diversity (inverse Simpson) was seen in IBD patients relative to healthy co-twins.

This sequence was found in a human donor with ulcerative colitis or Crohn's disease, or a healthy co-twin of an affected twin (not recorded which). The chain has TRBV20-1 and TRBJ1-5. Sequencing was done on a sample of blood. The CDR3 sequence: CSARKDPSNQPQHF.